This T cell receptor beta chain derives from a study of cytomegalovirus exposure and HLA in healthy donors. Study background: Among the 398 genotyped donors, approximately 80% were placed in the Caucasian-associated ancestry cluster.

Vbeta (60) and Jbeta (13) primers were used in the PCR. Assay used: immunoSEQ multiplex PCR; TCRdb lists only in-frame clones, some missing. The sample yields over 150,000 clones, around 78% seen once. CDR1 is LGHNA and CDR2 is YSLEER in the germline V gene. The V and J ends lost 4 bases and 7 bases, in that order; junction bases with no gene match: 5. This CDR3 contains 14 residues. Whole-study findings and limits: HLA restriction was apparent for most CMV-associated TCR beta chains in a later analysis. A classifier reportedly called cytomegalovirus status with high sensitivity and specificity.

A note on this clone: Its antigen is still unknown.

The sequenced sample consisted of PBMCs. The chain couples TRBV4-3 to TRBJ1-2; 11 bases are shared with TRBD1. The source of this sequence is a woman aged 45-65 years in good health and CMV-seropositive. CDR3 amino acids: CASSLGQGAIGYTF. CDR3 DNA: TGCGCCAGCAGCCTCGGACAGGGGGCGATTGGCTACACCTTC.